A selection of T cell receptor beta chains follows, all from one sample in a study of T cells after yellow fever vaccination. A single record per CDR3 protein comes from TCRdb applying MiXCR to the 5' RACE reads. Of roughly 100,000 distinct CDR3 sequences in the sample, 8% to 10% were seen once. This specimen was CD8+ T cells not binding an NS4B(214-222) dextramer, sorted from PBMCs, taken around 15 days after the first yellow fever vaccination. These receptors originate from a man aged 18 to 35 who received the YFV17D yellow fever vaccine. Each CDR3 is given with its conserved first and last residue. Each record gives: CDR3 protein, CDR3 DNA, clone size, J gene, D gene, V gene. D genes are given only for firm matches. The size field is filled for only some rows; it gives once, few, many or a size class.

CDR3: CASSLVTGELFF
DNA: TGTGCCAGCAGCCTAGTCACCGGGGAGCTGTTTTTT
size: few
J: TRBJ2-2
D: NA
V: TRBV12-3/TRBV12-4

CDR3: CASSLMGNQPQHF
DNA: TGTGCCAGCAGCTTGATGGGGAATCAGCCCCAGCATTTT
size: few
J: TRBJ1-5
D: NA
V: TRBV5-5

CDR3: CASSLAGQGLTDTQYF
DNA: TGTGCCAGCAGCTTAGCCGGACAGGGCCTCACGGATACGCAGTATTTT
size: NA
J: TRBJ2-3
D: TRBD1
V: TRBV7-9

CDR3: CASIPGQGAWHEQFF
DNA: TGCGCCAGCATCCCCGGGCAGGGGGCATGGCATGAGCAGTTCTTC
size: NA
J: TRBJ2-1
D: TRBD1
V: TRBV5-1

CDR3: CSARGFSWSRTGELFF
DNA: TGCAGTGCTAGAGGATTTAGTTGGTCACGAACCGGGGAGCTGTTTTTT
size: few
J: TRBJ2-2
D: NA
V: TRBV20-1

CDR3: CASSSRQGFEKLFF
DNA: TGTGCCAGCAGCTCAAGACAGGGTTTTGAAAAACTGTTTTTT
size: NA
J: TRBJ1-4
D: TRBD1
V: TRBV28

CDR3: CASSPRTGGYEQYF
DNA: TGTGCCAGCAGTCCGCGGACAGGGGGATACGAGCAGTACTTC
size: NA
J: TRBJ2-7
D: TRBD1
V: TRBV27

CDR3: CASDGGSSGNTIYF
DNA: TGTGCCAGCGACGGAGGGAGCTCTGGAAACACCATATATTTT
size: NA
J: TRBJ1-3
D: NA
V: TRBV12-3/TRBV12-4

CDR3: CASSMSGAGTEAFF
DNA: TGTGCCAGCAGCATGAGCGGGGCCGGCACTGAAGCTTTCTTT
size: few
J: TRBJ1-1
D: NA
V: TRBV7-2

CDR3: CASSYGGLSNQPQHF
DNA: TGTGCCAGCAGTTACGGGGGGCTGTCAAATCAGCCCCAGCATTTT
size: NA
J: TRBJ1-5
D: NA
V: TRBV6-5

CDR3: CASSWGQVGGQPQHF
DNA: TGTGCCAGCAGTTGGGGACAGGTCGGCGGTCAGCCCCAGCATTTT
size: NA
J: TRBJ1-5
D: TRBD1
V: TRBV6-2/TRBV6-3

CDR3: CATSRESGGTHEQYF
DNA: TGTGCCACCAGCAGAGAGTCGGGGGGGACCCACGAGCAGTACTTC
size: few
J: TRBJ2-7
D: TRBD2
V: TRBV15

CDR3: CASSPPGANSNQPQHF
DNA: TGTGCCAGCAGCCCCCCGGGGGCGAATAGCAATCAGCCCCAGCATTTT
size: many
J: TRBJ1-5
D: NA
V: TRBV12-3/TRBV12-4

CDR3: CASSYSILRDTNQPQHF
DNA: TGTGCCAGCAGTTACTCGATCCTTCGGGACACGAATCAGCCCCAGCATTTT
size: once
J: TRBJ1-5
D: NA
V: TRBV6-2/TRBV6-3

CDR3: CASSGETGSQGADTQYF
DNA: TGTGCCAGCAGTGGAGAAACAGGGAGCCAAGGGGCAGATACGCAGTATTTT
size: few
J: TRBJ2-3
D: NA
V: TRBV2

CDR3: CASSLWGLERETQYF
DNA: TGTGCCAGCAGCTTATGGGGCTTGGAGAGGGAGACCCAGTACTTC
size: NA
J: TRBJ2-5
D: NA
V: TRBV7-2

CDR3: CASSGAGGTDTQYF
DNA: TGTGCCAGCAGCGGGGCGGGGGGCACAGATACGCAGTATTTT
size: many
J: TRBJ2-3
D: TRBD2
V: TRBV7-2

CDR3: CASSPPQDGYYGYTF
DNA: TGTGCCAGCTCACCACCACAGGACGGCTACTATGGCTACACCTTC
size: few
J: TRBJ1-2
D: NA
V: TRBV18

CDR3: CASSSGVNQPQHF
DNA: TGTGCCAGCAGCTCCGGTGTAAATCAGCCCCAGCATTTT
size: NA
J: TRBJ1-5
D: NA
V: TRBV7-3

CDR3: CASSLGRTSGRQETQYF
DNA: TGTGCCAGCAGTTTAGGGAGGACTAGCGGGCGGCAAGAGACCCAGTACTTC
size: NA
J: TRBJ2-5
D: TRBD2
V: TRBV12-3/TRBV12-4

CDR3: CAWSTNRVIYGYTF
DNA: TGTGCCTGGAGTACAAACAGGGTGATCTATGGCTACACCTTC
size: NA
J: TRBJ1-2
D: NA
V: TRBV30

CDR3: CASSQDPANTEAFF
DNA: TGCGCCAGCAGCCAAGATCCGGCGAACACTGAAGCTTTCTTT
size: few
J: TRBJ1-1
D: NA
V: TRBV4-1

CDR3: CASSPTRGGTQYF
DNA: TGTGCCAGCAGTCCGACTAGGGGGGGTACGCAGTATTTT
size: few
J: TRBJ2-3
D: NA
V: TRBV12-3/TRBV12-4

CDR3: CASSQVGGRGETQYF
DNA: TGTGCCAGCAGCCAAGTTGGGGGGCGAGGGGAGACCCAGTACTTC
size: few
J: TRBJ2-5
D: NA
V: TRBV3-1

CDR3: CATTPGSF
DNA: TGTGCCACCACCCCTGGAAGCTTT
size: NA
J: TRBJ1-6
D: NA
V: TRBV24-1

CDR3: CASSTRVQGRHTEAFF
DNA: TGTGCCAGCAGCACTAGGGTCCAGGGTCGACACACTGAAGCTTTCTTT
size: many
J: TRBJ1-1
D: NA
V: TRBV7-9

CDR3: CSVEDRGETQYF
DNA: TGCAGCGTTGAAGATCGGGGAGAGACCCAGTACTTC
size: few
J: TRBJ2-5
D: NA
V: TRBV29-1

CDR3: CASRTGSVQPQHF
DNA: TGTGCCAGCAGAACAGGGAGTGTTCAGCCCCAGCATTTT
size: few
J: TRBJ1-5
D: NA
V: TRBV6-2/TRBV6-3

CDR3: CASSVSGALSDEQFF
DNA: TGTGCCAGCAGCGTAAGCGGGGCGCTAAGCGATGAGCAGTTCTTC
size: NA
J: TRBJ2-1
D: TRBD2
V: TRBV9

CDR3: CASSQPNSPLHF
DNA: TGCGCCAGCAGCCAACCAAATTCACCCCTCCACTTT
size: few
J: TRBJ1-6
D: NA
V: TRBV4-1

CDR3: CASSYSQGLYGYTF
DNA: TGTGCCAGCAGTTACTCGCAGGGGCTCTATGGCTACACCTTC
size: few
J: TRBJ1-2
D: NA
V: TRBV6-5

CDR3: CATRPLGTGSTDTQYF
DNA: TGTGCCACCCGACCTCTCGGGACAGGTAGCACAGATACGCAGTATTTT
size: many
J: TRBJ2-3
D: TRBD1
V: TRBV27

CDR3: CSVDGQGRGYTF
DNA: TGCAGCGTTGACGGACAGGGACGTGGCTACACCTTC
size: NA
J: TRBJ1-2
D: TRBD1
V: TRBV29-1

CDR3: CSVEWVKANRYTF
DNA: TGCAGCGTTGAATGGGTGAAGGCAAACCGCTACACCTTC
size: NA
J: TRBJ1-2
D: NA
V: TRBV29-1

CDR3: CASSLNGAGGTDTQYF
DNA: TGTGCCAGCAGCTTAAATGGTGCGGGGGGGACAGATACGCAGTATTTT
size: few
J: TRBJ2-3
D: TRBD2
V: TRBV7-3

CDR3: CASSLVEKDGNTIYF
DNA: TGTGCCAGCAGCTTAGTAGAGAAAGATGGAAACACCATATATTTT
size: NA
J: TRBJ1-3
D: NA
V: TRBV11-2

CDR3: CASSSGVGRGTDTQYF
DNA: TGTGCCAGCAGCTCCGGGGTAGGCAGGGGTACAGATACGCAGTATTTT
size: NA
J: TRBJ2-3
D: NA
V: TRBV9

CDR3: CASSPTMGGRYEQYF
DNA: TGCGCCAGCAGCCCCACGATGGGGGGGCGCTACGAGCAGTACTTC
size: NA
J: TRBJ2-7
D: NA
V: TRBV4-1

CDR3: CASSQLAGALRDTQYF
DNA: TGTGCCAGCAGTCAGCTAGCGGGGGCCCTTAGGGATACGCAGTATTTT
size: many
J: TRBJ2-3
D: TRBD2
V: TRBV6-1

CDR3: CSVEGKSSSYNEQFF
DNA: TGCAGCGTTGAAGGCAAATCAAGCTCCTACAATGAGCAGTTCTTC
size: many
J: TRBJ2-1
D: NA
V: TRBV29-1

CDR3: CASRYRGTQSSYNEQFF
DNA: TGTGCCAGCAGGTACAGGGGGACCCAGAGCTCCTACAATGAGCAGTTCTTC
size: NA
J: TRBJ2-1
D: TRBD1
V: TRBV11-3

CDR3: CASSYGTGNQPQHF
DNA: TGTGCCAGCAGTTATGGGACAGGGAATCAGCCCCAGCATTTT
size: NA
J: TRBJ1-5
D: TRBD1
V: TRBV6-5

CDR3: CSVVANTEAFF
DNA: TGCAGCGTTGTCGCGAACACTGAAGCTTTCTTT
size: NA
J: TRBJ1-1
D: NA
V: TRBV29-1

CDR3: CASRDRQSLNSPLHF
DNA: TGTGCCAGCAGGGATCGACAGAGCCTAAATTCACCCCTCCACTTT
size: NA
J: TRBJ1-6
D: NA
V: TRBV14

CDR3: CASSSTRTTDTQYF
DNA: TGTGCCAGCAGCTCCACGAGAACCACAGATACGCAGTATTTT
size: few
J: TRBJ2-3
D: NA
V: TRBV7-9